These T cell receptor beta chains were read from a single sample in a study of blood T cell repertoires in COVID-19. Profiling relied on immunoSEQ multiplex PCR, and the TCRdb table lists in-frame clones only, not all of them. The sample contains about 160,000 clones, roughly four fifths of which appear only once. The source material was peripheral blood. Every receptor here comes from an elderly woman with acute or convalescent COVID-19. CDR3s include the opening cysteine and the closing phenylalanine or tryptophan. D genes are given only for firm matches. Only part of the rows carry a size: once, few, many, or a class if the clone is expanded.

TGTGCCAGCCAGACAGGGGGTGGTGAAAAACTGTTTTTT	CASQTGGGEKLFF	NA	TRBJ1-4	TRBD1	TRBV5-4
TGTGCCAGCTCACCATTTAAAGCGGGAGGGCTAGGTACGCAGTATTTT	CASSPFKAGGLGTQYF	NA	TRBJ2-3	TRBD2	TRBV18
TGTGCCAGCAGCGTCCGGGACAACGCCTACGAGCAGTACTTC	CASSVRDNAYEQYF	NA	TRBJ2-7	NA	TRBV9
TGTGCCAGCAGCCCTCCTGCCGGGCCCGGGGATAACTATGGCTACACCTTC	CASSPPAGPGDNYGYTF	NA	TRBJ1-2	NA	TRBV6-2/TRBV6-3
TGTGCCAGCTCACCAGCGGACAGGGCAGCCTTGAACACCGGGGAGCTGTTTTTT	CASSPADRAALNTGELFF	NA	TRBJ2-2	TRBD1	TRBV18
TGTGCCAGCAGTTACACCAAGGGGACTGAAGCTTTCTTT	CASSYTKGTEAFF	NA	TRBJ1-1	NA	TRBV7-9
TGTGCCAGCAGCTTGGGAGGGACAGGGGGCACTGAAGCTTTCTTT	CASSLGGTGGTEAFF	NA	TRBJ1-1	TRBD1	TRBV5-4
TGTGCCAGCTGGGGGACAGGGGGCGTCGATGAGCAGTTCTTC	CASWGTGGVDEQFF	NA	TRBJ2-1	TRBD1	TRBV18
TGTGCCAGCAGTCGGACAGGGGACACTGAAGCTTTCTTT	CASSRTGDTEAFF	NA	TRBJ1-1	TRBD1	TRBV6-2/TRBV6-3
TGTGCCAGCAGTCCGTTGGGACAGGGAAGAGAGACCCAGTACTTC	CASSPLGQGRETQYF	NA	TRBJ2-5	TRBD1	TRBV28
TGTGCCAGCAGTGAATTTGGGACAGGGTACACTGAAGCTTTCTTT	CASSEFGTGYTEAFF	NA	TRBJ1-1	TRBD1	TRBV6-1
TGCGCCAGCAGCTCGGGACAGCATAATGAAAAACTGTTTTTT	CASSSGQHNEKLFF	NA	TRBJ1-4	TRBD1	TRBV5-1
TGTGCCAGTCGAGCCGGGACACTTAACACCGGGGAGCTGTTTTTT	CASRAGTLNTGELFF	NA	TRBJ2-2	NA	TRBV19
TGTGCCAGCAGCTTAGCCCAGGAGGGCCCTGAAGCTTTCTTT	CASSLAQEGPEAFF	NA	TRBJ1-1	NA	TRBV7-8
TGTGCCTGTCCCCGACTAGAGAGCTCCTACGAGCAGTACTTC	CACPRLESSYEQYF	NA	TRBJ2-7	NA	TRBV30
TGCGCCAGCAGCTTGGTACCCTCATCTAGCGGCACCGGGGAGCTGTTTTTT	CASSLVPSSSGTGELFF	NA	TRBJ2-2	TRBD2	TRBV5-1
TGTGCCAGCAGCGTTACCACAGGGCTCTCCTACAATGAGCAGTTCTTC	CASSVTTGLSYNEQFF	NA	TRBJ2-1	NA	TRBV9
TGTGCCACCAGCAGAGATTTAGGGGGAAGTAAAAACACTGAAGCTTTCTTT	CATSRDLGGSKNTEAFF	NA	TRBJ1-1	NA	TRBV15
TGCAGCGTTGAAGGCCAGACAGATACGCAGTATTTT	CSVEGQTDTQYF	NA	TRBJ2-3	NA	TRBV29-1
TGTGCCAGCAGCCGACTAGCGGACTACAATGAGCAGTTCTTC	CASSRLADYNEQFF	NA	TRBJ2-1	TRBD2	TRBV11-2
TGTGCCAGCTCACTGTCGTTAGGGACAGGGGTCACTGAAGCTTTCTTT	CASSLSLGTGVTEAFF	NA	TRBJ1-1	TRBD1	TRBV18
TGCGCCAGCAGTGAGGGGACAGGGGGCTGGAATCAGCCCCAGCATTTT	CASSEGTGGWNQPQHF	NA	TRBJ1-5	TRBD1	TRBV10-2
TGTGCCAGCAGCTTCGATGAAGGACAGGGAACTGAAGCTTTCTTT	CASSFDEGQGTEAFF	NA	TRBJ1-1	TRBD1	TRBV7-8
TGTGCCAGCAGCCAAATTAGGTGGGAGAAAAAAGGCTCCTACGAGCAGTACTTC	CASSQIRWEKKGSYEQYF	few	TRBJ2-7	NA	TRBV3-1/TRBV3-2
TGTGCCAGCAGCCAGAGGGGGAGAGAAGAGACCCAGTACTTC	CASSQRGREETQYF	NA	TRBJ2-5	NA	TRBV3-1/TRBV3-2
TGCAGCGTTCCACGGAGAGCTAACTATGGCTACACCTTC	CSVPRRANYGYTF	NA	TRBJ1-2	NA	TRBV29-1
TGTGCCAGTAGTATGACAGCCGACTACGAGCAGTACTTC	CASSMTADYEQYF	NA	TRBJ2-7	NA	TRBV19
TGCGCCAGCAGCTTTGGACAGTTAAACACTGAAGCTTTCTTT	CASSFGQLNTEAFF	NA	TRBJ1-1	NA	TRBV5-1
TGTGCCACCAGCAGAGGACAAGGTCCTAATCAGCCCCAGCATTTT	CATSRGQGPNQPQHF	NA	TRBJ1-5	NA	TRBV15
TGTGCCAGCAGACACCCAGCGGGAGGTTCTTATGAGCAGTTCTTC	CASRHPAGGSYEQFF	NA	TRBJ2-1	TRBD2	TRBV6-5
TGTGCCACCTGCGGGGTAGCGGGAGCTAATGAGCAGTTCTTC	CATCGVAGANEQFF	NA	TRBJ2-1	TRBD2	TRBV10-3
TGCGCCAGCAGCGTGGAGGGGGCTGAAGCTTTCTTT	CASSVEGAEAFF	NA	TRBJ1-1	NA	TRBV5-1
TGCGCCAGCAGCCTCGGATCAGGGGACACTGAAGCTTTCTTT	CASSLGSGDTEAFF	NA	TRBJ1-1	NA	TRBV5-1
TGCGCCAGCAGAGGACAGGGGTACTACGAGCAGTACTTC	CASRGQGYYEQYF	NA	TRBJ2-7	TRBD1	TRBV5-1
TGTGCCAGCAGCTTGCGGGGAGGGAAAGGCTACGAGCAGTACTTC	CASSLRGGKGYEQYF	NA	TRBJ2-7	TRBD2	TRBV5-5
TGTGCCAGCAGCCTGGGGGGAAGAGAGACCCAGTACTTC	CASSLGGRETQYF	NA	TRBJ2-5	NA	TRBV7-2
TGTGCCAGCAGTCAATTAGCGGGAGAGGCAGATACGCAGTATTTT	CASSQLAGEADTQYF	NA	TRBJ2-3	TRBD2	TRBV3-1/TRBV3-2
TGTGCCAGCAGTCCGTGGACTAGCGGGGATCGTACCTACGAGCAGTACTTC	CASSPWTSGDRTYEQYF	NA	TRBJ2-7	TRBD2	TRBV27
TGTGCCAGCACTTACAGGCGTGAGTCACCCCTCCACTTT	CASTYRRESPLHF	NA	TRBJ1-6	NA	TRBV27
TGTGCCAGCTCACCTCTATTCTTAGCGGGCGCTAGCACAGATACGCAGTATTTT	CASSPLFLAGASTDTQYF	NA	TRBJ2-3	TRBD2	TRBV18
TGTGCCAGCAGCTTAATGACTAGCGGGCTCAATGAGCAGTTCTTC	CASSLMTSGLNEQFF	NA	TRBJ2-1	TRBD2	TRBV11-2